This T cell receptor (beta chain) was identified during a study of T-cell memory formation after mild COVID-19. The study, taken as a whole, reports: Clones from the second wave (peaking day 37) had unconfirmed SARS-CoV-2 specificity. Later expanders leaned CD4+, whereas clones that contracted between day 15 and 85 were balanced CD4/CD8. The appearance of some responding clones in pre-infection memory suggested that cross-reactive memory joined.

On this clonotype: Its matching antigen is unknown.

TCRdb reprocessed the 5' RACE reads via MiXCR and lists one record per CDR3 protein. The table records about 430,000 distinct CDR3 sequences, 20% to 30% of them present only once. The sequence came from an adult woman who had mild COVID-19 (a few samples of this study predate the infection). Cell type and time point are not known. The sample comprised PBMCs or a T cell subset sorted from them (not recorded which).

This CDR3 is CASSLDRWQGWEQFF. The DNA of the CDR3 is TGTGCCAGCAGCTTAGATAGGTGGCAGGGGTGGGAGCAGTTCTTC. The chain recombines TRBV7-9 with TRBJ2-1; a weak D match, TRBD1 (6 bases). The germline V gene encodes CDR1 SEHNR and CDR2 FQNEAQ (reference sequence). Between the trimmed V and J ends, which lost 1 base and 10 bases, there was a span of 17 bases. This CDR3 region has 15 residues.